This T cell receptor beta chain stems from a study of CD4+ T cells in melanoma. The V end lost 4 bases, the J end lost 4 bases, and 11 bases lay between the germline ends. This CDR3 comprises 13 residues. The germline V gene encodes CDR1 SGHRS and CDR2 YFSETQ. TCRdb's table, derived via immunoSEQ multiplex PCR, lists solely in-frame clones and lacks some. The table records more than 12,000 clones, approximately 62% of them present only once. The receptor was isolated from a human donor with melanoma. Sequencing input: cells from a culture (not recorded whether cultured in vitro). This rearrangement joins TRBV5-1 to TRBJ1-1, with D perhaps matching TRBD1 (5 bases). CDR3 region: CASSGGAGTEAFF. The CDR3 nucleotides are TGCGCCAGCAGCGGAGGGGCGGGCACTGAAGCTTTCTTT.